This section outlines one T cell receptor (beta chain) sequence together with its context. TCRdb passed the PCR reads through MiXCR, listing each CDR3 protein once. The data hold some 18,000 distinct CDR3 sequences, with about 42% observed a single time. Germline V gene sequence: CDR1 SGHTA, CDR2 FQGNSA. CDR3 size: 16 residues. V dropped 5 bases and J dropped 15; count of bases not matched to a gene: 19. The sample originates from a study of tumor-infiltrating lymphocytes in oesophageal squamous cell carcinoma. Input material: normal esophageal tissue next to the tumor. The sequence was obtained from a female donor with esophageal squamous cell carcinoma. The V and J genes are TRBV7-2 and TRBJ2-4, with TRBD2 matching 10 bases. The CDR3 bases are TGTGCCAGCAGCCGACTAGCGGGCCGGATGAACGGGGAGCTGTACTTC. It encodes CASSRLAGRMNGELYF.